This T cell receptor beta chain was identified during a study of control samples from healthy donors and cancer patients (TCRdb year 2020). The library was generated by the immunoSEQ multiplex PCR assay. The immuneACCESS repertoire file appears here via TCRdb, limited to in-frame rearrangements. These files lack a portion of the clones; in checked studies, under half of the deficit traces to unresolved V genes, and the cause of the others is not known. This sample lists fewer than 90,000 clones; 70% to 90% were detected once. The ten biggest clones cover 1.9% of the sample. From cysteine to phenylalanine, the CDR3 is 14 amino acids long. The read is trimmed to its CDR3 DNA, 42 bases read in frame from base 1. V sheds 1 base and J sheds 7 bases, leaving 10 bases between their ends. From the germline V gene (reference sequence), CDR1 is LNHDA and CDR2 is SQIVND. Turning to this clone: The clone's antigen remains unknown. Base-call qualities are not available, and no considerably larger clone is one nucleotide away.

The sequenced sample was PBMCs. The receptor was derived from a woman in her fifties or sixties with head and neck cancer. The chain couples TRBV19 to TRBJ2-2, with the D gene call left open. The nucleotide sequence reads TGTGCCAGTAGTATAGCACAGAGTGGCGGGGAGCTGTTTTTT. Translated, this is CASSIAQSGGELFF.